This TCR beta chain was retrieved from a study of neurological immune-mediated disorders. Study-wide results and limits: CDR3 amino acid sequences of expanded clones were not shared across subjects, a result suggesting private repertoires in all groups. The study found the most TCR clonal expansion in HTLV-1-associated myelopathy and the least in multiple sclerosis, below healthy controls.

5'RACE with 10-nucleotide random UMIs produced the cDNA. From 15-18 subjects, each sequencing run yielded over 160 million TCR-beta sequences. TCRdb processed the 5' RACE reads anew with MiXCR; each CDR3 protein has one entry. This sample carries fewer than 30,000 distinct CDR3 sequences, 13% of them seen once, and the ten largest clones take about an eighth. This clonotype was observed at least ten times. No antigen is known for it. Between the trimmed V and J ends, which lost 0 bases and 4 bases, there was a span of 8 bases. The CDR3 has 14 residues. CDR1 is SGHRS, CDR2 YFSETQ, per germline. Specimen: PBMCs. This sequence originates from a woman in her sixties or seventies with HTLV-1-associated myelopathy (HAM/TSP). The V gene is TRBV5-1, the J gene TRBJ1-5; D is uncertain. The CDR3 DNA is TGCGCCAGCAGCTTGGGGGCCCTAAATCAGCCCCAGCATTTT. This sequence encodes CASSLGALNQPQHF.